The 28 T cell receptor beta chains presented below share a single source sample, sequenced in a study of T-cell memory formation after mild COVID-19. TCRdb re-derived calls from the 5' RACE reads in MiXCR, one entry per CDR3 protein. The sample lists approximately 560,000 distinct CDR3 sequences, roughly a sixth occurring once. Specimen: PBMCs or a T cell subset sorted from them (not recorded which). The receptors here all came from an adult woman who had mild COVID-19 (a few samples of this study predate the infection). Cell type and time point are not known.

The genes are TRBV29-1 and TRBJ2-2; the D call may be TRBD1 or TRBD2 (6 bases each). CDR1 is SQVTM, CDR2 ANQGSEA, per germline. V was cut by 7 bases and J by 7 bases, with 16 bases left in between. The CDR3 covers 13 residues. The DNA for the CDR3 is TGCAGCGCTCTTAGGGGGGTTGGCGGGGAGCTGTTTTTT. It encodes CSALRGVGGELFF.

The rearrangement uses TRBV29-1 and TRBJ1-2; D uncertain. This CDR3 has 15 residues. The V end was cut by 2 bases, the J end by 8 bases, with 21 bases between. Per germline, CDR1 SQVTM and CDR2 ANQGSEA. CDR3 in amino acids: CSVEKGRFGVLGYTF. For the CDR3, the DNA is TGCAGCGTTGAAAAGGGCAGGTTCGGTGTGTTAGGCTACACCTTC.

This chain connects TRBV2 to TRBJ2-7, with D uncertain. The germline CDR1 and CDR2 sequences are SNHLY and FYNNEI. The germline V and J ends were trimmed by 8 bases and 1 base, with 9 bases remaining between them. CDR3 length: 12 amino acids. CDR3 sequence reads: CASALVSYEQYF. The CDR3 DNA reads as TGTGCCAGCGCGCTAGTGTCCTACGAGCAGTACTTC.

The chain recombines TRBV9 with TRBJ2-7, with 8 bases fitting TRBD1. Germline V gives CDR1 SGDLS, CDR2 YYNGEE. Losses at the gene ends were 3 bases for V and 0 bases for J; bases not matched to a gene: 5. The CDR3 length is 15 residues. The CDR3 sequence is CASSAGQVSSYEQYF. CDR3 coding DNA: TGTGCCAGCAGCGCGGGACAGGTGAGCTCCTACGAGCAGTACTTC. The whole variable domain, filled in from reference TRBV9 and TRBJ2-7, reads DSGVTQTPKHLITATGQRVTLRCSPRSGDLSVYWYQQSLDQGLQFLIQYYNGEERAKGNILERFSAQQFPDLHSELNLSSLELGDSALYFCASSAGQVSSYEQYFGPGTRLTVT.

In this sample, this clonotype turned up many times. The CDR3 coding sequence is TGCGCCAGCAGCCAGAGACCCAACGGGGAGCTGTTTTTT. This translates into CASSQRPNGELFF. The chain couples TRBV4-1 to TRBJ2-2; D is unclear. CDR1 is MGHRA and CDR2 is YSYEKL in the germline V gene. This CDR3 is 13 amino acids long. Trimming left V 3 bases short and J 7 bases short, with 9 bases between.

The genes are TRBV20-1 and TRBJ2-1; D might be TRBD1 or TRBD2, each matching 5 bases. Germline CDR1 is DFQATT and CDR2 is SNEGSKA (reference sequence). V shed 3 bases and J shed 7 bases, with 13 bases lying between them. CDR3 length: 13 residues. Here the CDR3 DNA reads TGCAGTGCTAGTCGGGGCCGGATGAATGAGCAGTTCTTC. Encoded protein: CSASRGRMNEQFF.

This rearrangement joins TRBV5-1 to TRBJ1-2; D is unresolved. V lost 3 bases and J lost 0, with 15 bases in between. The CDR3 is made up of 16 amino acids. Germline V gene sequence: CDR1 SGHRS, CDR2 YFSETQ. CDR3 nucleotide sequence: TGCGCCAGCAGCTCCCTGGGGAGGACCCCTAACTATGGCTACACCTTC. The encoded protein is CASSSLGRTPNYGYTF.

V usage is TRBV29-1 and J usage is TRBJ2-1; TRBD1 matches 7 bases. The CDR3 is made up of 14 amino acids. The V and J ends lost 5 bases and 0 bases, in that order; junction bases with no gene match: 4. Germline V gives CDR1 SQVTM, CDR2 ANQGSEA. DNA for the CDR3: TGCAGCGTTTACAGGGGTCCCTCCTACAATGAGCAGTTCTTC. This sequence encodes CSVYRGPSYNEQFF.

This chain joins TRBV7-6 and TRBJ2-2; TRBD2 is a possible D gene (5 bases). Germline V gives CDR1 SGHVS, CDR2 FNYEAQ. V lost 2 bases and J 0 bases, leaving 13 bases between the germline ends. This CDR3 is built from 17 residues. The CDR3 nucleotides are TGTGCCAGCAGCTTACTTGGTCGGGAATCGAACACCGGGGAGCTGTTTTTT. Its protein product is CASSLLGRESNTGELFF.

The chain uses TRBV12-3 or TRBV12-4 and TRBJ1-2; TRBD1 might be the D (6 bases). Trimming removed 4 bases from V and 4 bases from J, with 13 bases in between. The CDR3 loop spans 14 amino acids. The chain's CDR3 is CASSSSGQSYGYTF. CDR3 coding DNA: TGTGCCAGCAGTTCCTCAGGACAGAGCTATGGCTACACCTTC.

This clonotype was picked up a small number of times. The chain employs TRBV12-3 or TRBV12-4 and TRBJ2-2, with TRBD1 as a possible D gene (6 bases). The CDR3 length is 14 residues. Trimming left V 3 bases short and J 6 bases short, with 11 bases between. The CDR3 DNA follows: TGTGCCAGCAGTTTTGGGGGCTTAGCCGGGGAGCTGTTTTTT. Its translation is CASSFGGLAGELFF.

This clonotype turned up a few times. This sequence joins TRBV7-2 and TRBJ2-2; D not certain. The CDR3 covers 17 residues. Germline CDR1 reads SGHTA; CDR2 reads FQGNSA. Trimming pared 4 bases from V and 4 bases from J, leaving 19 bases between. The CDR3 DNA reads as TGTGCCAGCAGCTCCCACCGTTCTGGCCAGGCCACCGGGGAGCTGTTTTTT. This gives the protein CASSSHRSGQATGELFF.

The chain carries TRBV4-1 and TRBJ2-7, with 14 nucleotides matching TRBD2. Germline V gene data show CDR1 as MGHRA and CDR2 as YSYEKL. The V gene end was trimmed by 4 bases and the J gene end by 6 bases; junction bases not matched to a gene: 8. The CDR3 extends over 16 amino acids. CDR3 sequence: CASSLHPTSGGVEQYF. CDR3 in DNA: TGCGCCAGCAGCCTGCATCCGACTAGCGGGGGGGTCGAGCAGTACTTC.

This clonotype was recorded many times. The chain combines TRBV6-5 with TRBJ2-7; 12 bases agree with TRBD2. Germline V CDR1 and CDR2: MNHEY, SVGAGI. Trimming cost V 0 bases and J 3 bases; bases outside gene matches: 0. There are 15 residues in the CDR3. In DNA form, the CDR3 reads TGTGCCAGCAGTTACTCGACTAGCGGGAGCTACGAGCAGTACTTC. Amino acids: CASSYSTSGSYEQYF.

The rearrangement joins TRBV11-2 to TRBJ2-3; D perhaps matches TRBD2 (6 bases). The CDR3 covers 14 residues. Germline loops: CDR1 SGHAT, CDR2 FQNNGV. Trimming cost V 5 bases and J 2 bases, with 11 bases left between them. The CDR3 loop reads CASSAGPYTDTQYF. For the CDR3, the DNA is TGTGCCAGCAGCGCGGGACCCTACACAGATACGCAGTATTTT.

This clonotype was observed once. The chain combines TRBV5-6 with TRBJ1-6; 7 nucleotides align to TRBD1. V gave up 4 bases and J gave up 11 bases; unmatched junction bases: 6. CDR3 size: 13 residues. Germline CDR1 is SGHDT and CDR2 is YYEEEE. CDR3 protein: CASSGQVGTPLHF. The CDR3 DNA reads as TGTGCCAGCAGCGGACAGGTCGGGACACCCCTCCACTTT.

The chain uses TRBV30 and TRBJ2-7; 7 positions agree with TRBD1. Trimming cost V 1 base and J 6 bases; bases outside gene matches: 12. CDR1 is GTSNPN, CDR2 SVGIG, per germline (reference sequence). This CDR3 region has 15 residues. In DNA, the CDR3 is TGTGCCTGGAGTGCCCACAGGGGCCGCATCCGCGAGCAGTACTTC. Protein: CAWSAHRGRIREQYF. Full variable domain (remainder filled in from reference TRBV30 and TRBJ2-7): SQTIHQWPATLVQPVGSPLSLECTVEGTSNPNLYWYRQAAGRGLQLLFYSVGIGQISSEVPQNLSASRPQDRQFILSSKKLLLSDSGFYLCAWSAHRGRIREQYFGPGTRLTVT.

This clonotype came up a few times. V and J are TRBV5-4 and TRBJ1-2, with a weak D call TRBD1 (6 bases). This CDR3 is 16 amino acids long. Germline V gene data show CDR1 as SGHNT and CDR2 as YYREEE (reference sequence). Trimming stripped 3 bases from V and 8 bases from J, with 23 bases between. CDR3 nucleotide sequence: TGTGCCAGCAGCTCTGGAGGACAGACCGAAGACGGGGGCTACACCTTC. Its translation is CASSSGGQTEDGGYTF.

This clonotype was observed a handful of times. The chain combines TRBV6-1 with TRBJ1-4; the D is unclear. The CDR3 covers 15 residues. The V end lost 0 bases, the J end lost 6 bases, and 11 bases lay between the germline ends. Germline CDR1 MNHNS, CDR2 SASEGT. The CDR3 loop reads CASSEARQIYEKLFF. CDR3 nucleotide sequence: TGTGCCAGCAGTGAAGCACGGCAGATTTATGAAAAACTGTTTTTT.

There are a few counts of this clonotype. This chain connects TRBV7-2 to TRBJ2-3, with D uncertain. Germline V gene lookup returns CDR1 SGHTA and CDR2 FQGNSA. Deletions cut 7 bases from V and 5 bases from J, with 19 bases between. This CDR3 has 15 residues. The CDR3 protein is CASTQTSTPGDTQYF. In DNA, the CDR3 is TGTGCCAGCACCCAGACCAGTACTCCCGGAGATACGCAGTATTTT.

This chain uses TRBV9 with TRBJ2-2; D unresolved. V lost 2 bases and J 0 bases, leaving 8 bases between the germline ends. The CDR3 has 15 residues. Germline V gene sequence: CDR1 SGDLS, CDR2 YYNGEE. CDR3 protein: CASSVSTSNTGELFF. The CDR3, as DNA: TGTGCCAGCAGCGTTTCGACATCGAACACCGGGGAGCTGTTTTTT.

This clonotype has a handful of counts. The chain carries TRBV20-1 and TRBJ2-1, with D possibly being TRBD1 (5 bases). Germline V gives CDR1 DFQATT, CDR2 SNEGSKA (reference sequence). This CDR3 has 17 residues. V was shortened by 3 bases and J by 2 bases, with 20 bases between the two germline ends. The CDR3 sequence is CSARPGPPGPTYNEQFF. The CDR3 region has the DNA TGCAGTGCTAGGCCCGGGCCTCCAGGGCCCACCTACAATGAGCAGTTCTTC.

This clonotype was seen just once. This chain uses TRBV7-3 with TRBJ2-7; D perhaps matches TRBD1 (6 bases). The V end lost 1 base, the J end lost 5 bases, and 15 bases lay between the germline ends. Germline V gene sequence: CDR1 SGHTA, CDR2 FQGTGA. There are 15 residues in the CDR3. The CDR3 protein is CASSLIPARGDEQYF. The CDR3 DNA is TGTGCCAGCAGCTTAATCCCGGCCAGGGGAGACGAGCAGTACTTC.

This clonotype was seen a few times. J is TRBJ2-5 and V is TRBV20-1; TRBD2 matches at 9 bases. The trim removed 6 bases at V and 5 bases at J, leaving 13 bases unmatched. CDR1 DFQATT and CDR2 SNEGSKA come from the germline V gene (reference sequence). The CDR3 covers 15 residues. The CDR3 region is CSAPPISGGRETQYF. The CDR3 DNA is TGCAGTGCACCCCCCATTAGCGGGGGCCGTGAGACCCAGTACTTC.

J is TRBJ2-1 and V is TRBV9, with TRBD2 matching over 13 bases. The CDR3 consists of 19 residues. Germline assignment: CDR1 SGDLS and CDR2 YYNGEE. The V segment lost 0 bases and the J segment 2 bases; nucleotides outside the gene matches: 8. The DNA for the CDR3 is TGTGCCAGCAGCGTAGCTACTCTGACTAGCGGGGGGCCCTACAATGAGCAGTTCTTC. Protein: CASSVATLTSGGPYNEQFF.

The rearrangement joins TRBV18 to TRBJ2-5; tentative D call: TRBD2 (5 bases). V lost 1 base to trimming and J lost 5 bases, with 11 bases between them. Germline V lookup: CDR1 KGHSH, CDR2 LQKENI. The CDR3 consists of 14 residues. The CDR3 spells CASSPQTGGETQYF. The CDR3 DNA reads TGTGCCAGCTCACCACAAACCGGCGGGGAGACCCAGTACTTC. Supplemented by reference TRBV18 and TRBJ2-5, the full variable domain reads NAGVMQNPRHLVRRRGQEARLRCSPMKGHSHVYWYRQLPEEGLKFMVYLQKENIIDESGMPKERFSAEFPKEGPSILRIQQVVRGDSAAYFCASSPQTGGETQYFGPGTRLLVL.

The J gene is TRBJ1-3, the V gene TRBV6-5; D is undetermined. With 6 bases removed from V and 0 bases from J, the gap between germline ends came to 12 bases. Germline V gene lookup returns CDR1 MNHEY and CDR2 SVGAGI. The length of the CDR3 is 15 residues. As DNA, the CDR3 is TGTGCCAGCAGACTCTATCAGCACTCTGGAAACACCATATATTTT. Residues: CASRLYQHSGNTIYF.

The rearrangement joins TRBV6-1 to TRBJ1-4; D remains unclear. The CDR3 length is 16 residues. The V gene lost 2 bases and the J gene lost 4 bases, with 14 bases spanning the gap. Germline assignment: CDR1 MNHNS and CDR2 SASEGT. CDR3 DNA sequence: TGTGCCAGCAGTGAACCAGGACGGCTCAATAATGAAAAACTGTTTTTT. Amino acids: CASSEPGRLNNEKLFF.